The clone carrying this TCR beta chain was detected once. No antigen is known for it. Trimming removed 5 bases from V and 4 bases from J; junction bases left unmatched: 6. Germline V gives CDR1 LNHDA, CDR2 SQIVND (reference sequence). The CDR3 spans 16 residues. The run depth of the assay was deep. TCRdb's table, derived via immunoSEQ multiplex PCR, lists solely in-frame clones and lacks some. The sample yields under 2,500,000 clones, around 95% seen once. This record belongs to a study of shared clonotypes between healthy human individuals. Study in general: Ranging from 18 to 49 in age, donors were two women and three men. Study observations and caveats: Across subsets, estimated richness was generally greater for naive than for memory populations.

The receptor was isolated from a man aged 18 to 29 in good health. The rearrangement joins TRBV19 to TRBJ1-5; 12 bases match TRBD1. The sequenced sample consisted of naive CD4+ T cells sorted from blood. This sample's subset: CD45RA+ positively selected. CDR3 loop: CASSPRDRGHNQPQHF. The CDR3 nucleotides read TGTGCCAGTAGTCCTAGGGACAGGGGGCATAATCAGCCCCAGCATTTT.